Detailed here is one T cell receptor (beta chain). Its specificity is not known. PCR amplification relied on 60 Vbeta primers (plus 13 Jbeta primers). Produced via immunoSEQ multiplex PCR; TCRdb's table is partial and in-frame only. The table records 110,000 to 150,000 clones, roughly 78% of them present only once. This entry comes from a study of cytomegalovirus exposure and HLA in healthy donors. V shed 6 bases and J shed 0 bases, with 11 bases lying between them. CDR1 is SEHNR and CDR2 is FQNEAQ in the germline V gene (reference sequence). The CDR3 covers 14 residues. General study results and limits: In most subjects, TCR beta sequences reportedly gave accurate predictions of HLA-A and HLA-B alleles.

The genes are TRBV7-9 and TRBJ1-1; maybe TRBD1 (6 bases). Sample: PBMCs. This sequence originates from a man aged 18 to 30 in good health and CMV-seropositive. The CDR3 bases are TGTGCCAGCAGTCACGGGACAATGAACACTGAAGCTTTCTTT. It specifies CASSHGTMNTEAFF.